Reported below is one TCR beta chain. Antigen specificity is unknown. PCR amplification relied on 60 Vbeta primers (plus 13 Jbeta primers). Assay used: immunoSEQ multiplex PCR; TCRdb lists only in-frame clones, some missing. The repertoire holds some 190,000 clones, around 84% seen once, with under 2% in the top ten. Whereas donors were nominally healthy upon sampling, unrecorded immune exposures were probable. This entry is derived from a study of cytomegalovirus exposure and HLA in healthy donors. Overall study context: An analysis done earlier identified approximately 120 million unique TCR beta sequences from around 180 million T cells.

Findings of the study overall: For cytomegalovirus status, the classifier reportedly gave diagnoses with high specificity and sensitivity. The authors excluded some V segments, including TRBV6-2 and TRBV6-3, as indistinguishable.

Germline V lookup: CDR1 DFQATT, CDR2 SNEGSKA (reference sequence). Trimming removed 6 bases from V and 5 bases from J; junction bases left unmatched: 2. This CDR3 comprises 11 residues. The J gene is TRBJ1-1, the V gene TRBV20-1, with 8 positions matching TRBD1. Sequencing was performed on PBMCs. The TCR was taken from a woman under 30 in good health and CMV-seronegative. The CDR3: CSAQGGTEAFF. CDR3 DNA sequence: TGCAGTGCACAGGGGGGGACTGAAGCTTTCTTT.